Shown below are 19 T cell receptor beta chains from a single sample sequenced in a study of shared clonotypes between healthy human individuals. Data came from immunoSEQ multiplex PCR; TCRdb stores just in-frame clones and leaves some out. This repertoire shows 2 million to 2.5 million clones, more than 80% found once; its top ten account for 0.39%. The sample was naive CD4+ T cells from PBMCs. Sample subset: CD45RA+ positively selected. These receptors came from a man younger than 35 in good health. Some clones in this sample may be carry-over from other donors' samples.

Details on this clone: This same CDR3 is encoded by further DNA sequences in the sample. The chain combines TRBV7-9 with TRBJ2-7; either TRBD1 or TRBD2 may supply D (5 bases each). CDR3 length: 15 amino acids. Trimming took 0 bases from V and 2 from J, leaving 11 bases between them. From germline, CDR1 is SEHNR and CDR2 FQNEAQ (reference sequence). CDR3 bases: TGTGCCAGCAGCTTAGCAGGGACCGGGGCCTACGAGCAGTACTTC. The encoded protein is CASSLAGTGAYEQYF.

V gene TRBV7-2 combines with J gene TRBJ2-5; D is uncertain. The CDR3 runs to 16 residues. Germline V lookup: CDR1 SGHTA, CDR2 FQGNSA. V was cut by 5 bases and J by 2 bases, with 18 bases left in between. Here the CDR3 DNA reads TGTGCCAGCAGCCCACCCTCCCGACTGGTGCAAGAGACCCAGTACTTC. This gives the protein CASSPPSRLVQETQYF. The variable domain in full, completed from reference TRBV7-2 and TRBJ2-5, reads GAGVSQSPSNKVTEKGKDVELRCDPISGHTALYWYRQSLGQGLEFLIYFQGNSAPDKSGLPSDRFSAERTGGSVSTLTIQRTQQEDSAVYLCASSPPSRLVQETQYFGPGTRLLVL.

This clone has a single count. In the same sample, other DNA sequences code for this CDR3. The chain uses TRBV19 and TRBJ2-5; no clear D. Germline loops: CDR1 LNHDA, CDR2 SQIVND (reference sequence). The CDR3 runs to 12 residues. V was cut by 3 bases and J by 5 bases, with 7 bases left in between. This CDR3 is CASSIGRETQYF. The CDR3 DNA is TGTGCCAGTAGTATTGGGCGGGAGACCCAGTACTTC.

The chain has TRBV28 and TRBJ2-1; TRBD2 aligns across 7 bases. The CDR3 spans 15 residues. CDR1 and CDR2 from the germline V gene are MDHEN and SYDVKM. The V and J ends lost 4 bases and 7 bases, in that order; junction bases with no gene match: 10. The CDR3 loop is CASSSFWRERNEQFF. The CDR3 coding sequence is TGTGCCAGCAGTTCATTCTGGCGGGAGCGAAATGAGCAGTTCTTC.

V and J are TRBV25-1 and TRBJ1-1; 12 bases fit TRBD1. The length of the CDR3 is 17 residues. V was pared by 3 bases and J by 3 bases, with 8 bases of the junction left unmatched. Germline CDR1 reads MGHDK; CDR2 reads SYGVNS. The chain's CDR3 is CASSESAGQGADTEAFF. The CDR3 nucleotides read TGTGCCAGCAGTGAGAGTGCGGGACAGGGGGCTGACACTGAAGCTTTCTTT.

The chain uses TRBV9 and TRBJ2-1, with TRBD2 identical over 10 bases. The CDR3 extends over 17 amino acids. Germline V gene lookup returns CDR1 SGDLS and CDR2 YYNGEE. V was clipped by 3 bases and J by 4 bases; unmatched bases: 10. CDR3 nucleotide sequence: TGTGCCAGCAGCGCGATGGGGCCGGGACTAGCGTACAATGAGCAGTTCTTC. This codes for CASSAMGPGLAYNEQFF.

V gene TRBV20-1 combines with J gene TRBJ2-7; D not resolved. Trimming removed 3 bases from V and 5 bases from J, with 8 bases in between. This CDR3 has 11 amino acids. The germline CDR1 and CDR2 sequences are DFQATT and SNEGSKA (reference sequence). The CDR3 protein is CSARAVDEQYF. The CDR3 nucleotides are TGCAGTGCTAGGGCAGTAGACGAGCAGTACTTC.

V is TRBV7-2 and J is TRBJ2-2, with TRBD1 identical over 7 bases. Germline V lookup: CDR1 SGHTA, CDR2 FQGNSA. V was clipped by 7 bases and J by 5 bases; unmatched bases: 13. The CDR3 contains 16 residues. CDR3 residues: CASTLRQGGSTGELFF. The CDR3 coding sequence is TGTGCCAGCACCCTGCGACAGGGCGGTAGTACCGGGGAGCTGTTTTTT.

The chain uses TRBV11-3 and TRBJ2-2, with D perhaps TRBD2 (7 bases). Trimming took 5 bases from V and 0 from J, leaving 16 bases between them. CDR1 and CDR2 (germline): SGHNT, YENEEA. The CDR3 totals 17 residues. This CDR3 is CASSRGGTTANTGELFF. In nucleotides, the CDR3 is TGTGCCAGCAGCAGGGGGGGCACCACCGCGAACACCGGGGAGCTGTTTTTT.

V is TRBV5-1 and J is TRBJ2-1; D is uncertain. The germline V gene has CDR1 SGHRS and CDR2 YFSETQ. This CDR3 comprises 12 residues. V shed 2 bases and J shed 5 bases, with 5 bases lying between them. The CDR3 spells CASSLSNNEQFF. Written as DNA, the CDR3 is TGCGCCAGCAGCTTAAGCAACAATGAGCAGTTCTTC.

The CDR3 region is CASSLASTVYGYTF. The CDR3 nucleotides are TGTGCCAGCAGCTTGGCCTCGACAGTATATGGCTACACCTTC. The rearrangement uses TRBV5-4 and TRBJ1-2; D may be TRBD1 (5 bases). With 0 bases removed from V and 5 bases from J, the gap between germline ends came to 11 bases. Germline-derived CDR1 and CDR2 are SGHNT and YYREEE (reference sequence). The CDR3 spans 14 residues. The whole variable domain, remainder taken from reference TRBV5-4 and TRBJ1-2, is ETGVTQSPTHLIKTRGQQVTLRCSSQSGHNTVSWYQQALGQGPQFIFQYYREEENGRGNFPPRFSGLQFPNYSSELNVNALELDDSALYLCASSLASTVYGYTFGSGTRLTVV.

This clone was counted a single time. The rearrangement uses TRBV9 and TRBJ2-3, with TRBD2 identical over 9 bases. The CDR3 spans 16 residues. V was clipped by 5 bases and J by 4 bases; unmatched bases: 11. Per the germline V gene, CDR1 is SGDLS and CDR2 is YYNGEE. The CDR3 spells CASSYLAGRAADTQYF. In DNA, the CDR3 is TGTGCCAGCAGTTATCTAGCGGGGAGGGCCGCAGATACGCAGTATTTT.

V usage is TRBV7-9 and J usage is TRBJ2-7; 9 bases fit TRBD2. The V gene's germline CDR1 is SEHNR and CDR2 FQNEAQ (reference sequence). Trimming cost V 4 bases and J 2 bases; bases outside gene matches: 3. The length of the CDR3 is 14 residues. The CDR3 loop reads CASSSWTSAYEQYF. DNA of the CDR3: TGTGCCAGCAGCTCCTGGACTAGCGCCTACGAGCAGTACTTC.

In its sample, this clone was seen once. The chain couples TRBV23-1 to TRBJ1-5; D is possibly TRBD1 (5 bases). TRBV23-1 carries the ORF label, with uncertain function. This CDR3 is built from 14 residues. Between the trimmed V and J ends, which lost 7 bases and 2 bases, there was a span of 12 bases. In DNA form, the CDR3 reads TGCGCCAGCACGCGGGGCTGCCGCAATCAGCCCCAGCATTTT. This translates into CASTRGCRNQPQHF.

This rearrangement joins TRBV16 to TRBJ1-1; D is uncertain. CDR1 is KGHSY and CDR2 is FQNENV in the germline V gene. The CDR3 has 14 residues. Trimming removed 6 bases at V and 1 base at J, with 12 bases between. In nucleotides, the CDR3 is TGTGCCAGCAGTCTTGGACTGGGGAACACTGAAGCTTTCTTT. Translated, it gives CASSLGLGNTEAFF.

The V and J genes are TRBV15 and TRBJ2-2; D is unclear. V gave up 1 base and J gave up 6 bases, with 15 bases separating them. Per germline, CDR1 LNHNV and CDR2 YYDKDF (reference sequence). The CDR3 length is 16 residues. DNA of the CDR3: TGTGCCACCAGCAGAGGATCTTCCCCTGCCTCCGGGGAGCTGTTTTTT. This sequence encodes CATSRGSSPASGELFF.

V and J are TRBV6-5 and TRBJ1-2; D is undetermined. Per germline, CDR1 MNHEY and CDR2 SVGAGI. With 5 bases removed from V and 4 bases from J, the gap between germline ends came to 14 bases. The CDR3 spans 14 residues. The CDR3 here is CASSKGQPPYGYTF. Here the CDR3 DNA reads TGTGCCAGCAGTAAAGGGCAGCCTCCCTATGGCTACACCTTC.

This clone has a single count. V gene TRBV7-2 combines with J gene TRBJ2-7; D is perhaps TRBD1 (5 bases). Between the trimmed V and J ends, which lost 1 base and 3 bases, there was a span of 10 bases. CDR1 SGHTA and CDR2 FQGNSA come from the germline V gene. The CDR3 totals 14 residues. Written as DNA, the CDR3 is TGTGCCAGCAGCTTAGGCAGGGCTCGCTACGAGCAGTACTTC. Translated: CASSLGRARYEQYF.

V gene TRBV30 combines with J gene TRBJ2-1; 13 nucleotides match TRBD2. The CDR3 totals 16 residues. CDR1 is GTSNPN and CDR2 is SVGIG in the germline V gene (reference sequence). V shed 5 bases, J shed 9 bases, and the junction held 13 bases outside the gene matches. This CDR3 reads CAWGLGLAGDGSEQFF. As DNA, the CDR3 is TGTGCCTGGGGACTCGGACTAGCGGGAGATGGCTCTGAGCAGTTCTTC.